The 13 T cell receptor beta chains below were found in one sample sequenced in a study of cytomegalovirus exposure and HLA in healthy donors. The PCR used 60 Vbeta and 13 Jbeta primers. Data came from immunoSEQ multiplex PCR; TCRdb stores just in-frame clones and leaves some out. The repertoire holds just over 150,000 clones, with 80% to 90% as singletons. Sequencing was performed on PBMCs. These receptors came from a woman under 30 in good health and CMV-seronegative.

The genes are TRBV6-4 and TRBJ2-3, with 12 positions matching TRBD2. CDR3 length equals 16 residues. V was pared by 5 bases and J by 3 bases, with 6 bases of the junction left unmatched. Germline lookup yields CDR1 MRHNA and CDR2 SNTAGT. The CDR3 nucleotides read TGTGCCAGCAGTAAAACTAGCGGGAGGAGAACAGATACGCAGTATTTT. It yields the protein CASSKTSGRRTDTQYF.

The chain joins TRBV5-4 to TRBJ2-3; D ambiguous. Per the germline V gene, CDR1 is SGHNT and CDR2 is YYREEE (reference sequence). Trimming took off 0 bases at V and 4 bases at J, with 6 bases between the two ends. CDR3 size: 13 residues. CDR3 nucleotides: TGTGCCAGCAGCTTGGACAAACCAGATACGCAGTATTTT. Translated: CASSLDKPDTQYF.

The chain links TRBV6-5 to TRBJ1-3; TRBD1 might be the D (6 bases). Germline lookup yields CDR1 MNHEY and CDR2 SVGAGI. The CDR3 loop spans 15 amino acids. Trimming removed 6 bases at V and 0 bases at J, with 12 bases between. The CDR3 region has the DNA TGTGCCAGCAGCTCGGAGACAGGCTCTGGAAACACCATATATTTT. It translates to CASSSETGSGNTIYF.

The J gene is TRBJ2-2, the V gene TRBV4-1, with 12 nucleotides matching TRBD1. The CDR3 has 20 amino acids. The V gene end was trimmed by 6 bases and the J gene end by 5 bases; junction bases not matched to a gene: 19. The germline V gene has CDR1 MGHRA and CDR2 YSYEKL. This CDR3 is CASSHKVDPGQGARTGELFF. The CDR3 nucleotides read TGCGCCAGCAGTCATAAGGTGGACCCGGGACAGGGGGCTAGAACCGGGGAGCTGTTTTTT.

DNA of the CDR3: TGTGCCAGTAGTATAGTCGGTGGAGGGGGCAAGGAAAAACTGTTTTTT. It codes for CASSIVGGGGKEKLFF. The chain couples TRBV19 to TRBJ1-4, with TRBD1 matching over 7 bases. The V segment lost 1 base and the J segment 8 bases; nucleotides outside the gene matches: 10. Per germline, CDR1 LNHDA and CDR2 SQIVND (reference sequence). This CDR3 is built from 16 residues.

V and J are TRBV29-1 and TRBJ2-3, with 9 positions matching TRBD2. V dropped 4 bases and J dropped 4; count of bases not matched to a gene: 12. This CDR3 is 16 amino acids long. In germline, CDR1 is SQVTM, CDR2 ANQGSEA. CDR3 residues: CSVGILRGGSADTQYF. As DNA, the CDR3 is TGCAGCGTTGGTATTCTGCGGGGGGGCTCGGCAGATACGCAGTATTTT.

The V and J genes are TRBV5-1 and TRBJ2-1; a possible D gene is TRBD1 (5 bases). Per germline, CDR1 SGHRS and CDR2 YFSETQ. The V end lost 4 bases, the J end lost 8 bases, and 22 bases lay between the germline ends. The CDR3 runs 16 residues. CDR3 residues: CASSPLTTGTMDEQFF. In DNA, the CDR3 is TGCGCCAGCAGCCCACTTACTACAGGCACAATGGATGAGCAGTTCTTC.

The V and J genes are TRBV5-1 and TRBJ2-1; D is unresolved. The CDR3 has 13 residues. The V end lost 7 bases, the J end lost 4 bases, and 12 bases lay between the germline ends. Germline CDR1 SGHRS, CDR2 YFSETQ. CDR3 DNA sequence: TGCGCCAGCTTCGAGATCGCATACAATGAGCAGTTCTTC. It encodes CASFEIAYNEQFF.

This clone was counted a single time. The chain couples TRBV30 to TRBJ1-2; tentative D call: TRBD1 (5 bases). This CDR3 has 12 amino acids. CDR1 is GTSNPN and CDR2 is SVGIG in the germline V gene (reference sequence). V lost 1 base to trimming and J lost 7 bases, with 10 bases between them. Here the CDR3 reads CAWSEGVSGYTF. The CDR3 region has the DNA TGTGCCTGGAGTGAAGGGGTTTCTGGCTACACCTTC.

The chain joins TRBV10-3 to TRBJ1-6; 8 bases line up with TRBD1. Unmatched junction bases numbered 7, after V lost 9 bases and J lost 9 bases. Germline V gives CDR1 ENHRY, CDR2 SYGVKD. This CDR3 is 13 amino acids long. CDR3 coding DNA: TGTGCCATGGGGGGACAGGATGCTTCACCCCTCCACTTT. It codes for CAMGGQDASPLHF.

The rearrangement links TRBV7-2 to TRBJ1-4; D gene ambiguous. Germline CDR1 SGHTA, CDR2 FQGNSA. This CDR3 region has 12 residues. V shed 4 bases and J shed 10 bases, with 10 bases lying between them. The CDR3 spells CASSWEMGKLFF. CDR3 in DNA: TGTGCCAGCAGCTGGGAGATGGGAAAACTGTTTTTT.

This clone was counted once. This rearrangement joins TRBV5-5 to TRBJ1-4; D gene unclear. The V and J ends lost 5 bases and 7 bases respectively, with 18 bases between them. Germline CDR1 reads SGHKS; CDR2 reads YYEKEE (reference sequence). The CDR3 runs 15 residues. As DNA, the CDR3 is TGTGCCAGCAGTTACGACATGGGTCAATTTGAAAAACTGTTTTTT. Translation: CASSYDMGQFEKLFF. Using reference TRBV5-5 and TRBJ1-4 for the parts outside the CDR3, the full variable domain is DAGVTQSPTHLIKTRGQQVTLRCSPISGHKSVSWYQQVLGQGPQFIFQYYEKEERGRGNFPDRFSARQFPNYSSELNVNALLLGDSALYLCASSYDMGQFEKLFFGSGTQLSVL.

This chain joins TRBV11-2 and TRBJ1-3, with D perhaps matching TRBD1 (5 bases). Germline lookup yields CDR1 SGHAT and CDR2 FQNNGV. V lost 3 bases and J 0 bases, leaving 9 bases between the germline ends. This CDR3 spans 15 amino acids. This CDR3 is CASSFTGPSGNTIYF. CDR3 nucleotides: TGTGCCAGCAGCTTTACAGGTCCCTCTGGAAACACCATATATTTT.